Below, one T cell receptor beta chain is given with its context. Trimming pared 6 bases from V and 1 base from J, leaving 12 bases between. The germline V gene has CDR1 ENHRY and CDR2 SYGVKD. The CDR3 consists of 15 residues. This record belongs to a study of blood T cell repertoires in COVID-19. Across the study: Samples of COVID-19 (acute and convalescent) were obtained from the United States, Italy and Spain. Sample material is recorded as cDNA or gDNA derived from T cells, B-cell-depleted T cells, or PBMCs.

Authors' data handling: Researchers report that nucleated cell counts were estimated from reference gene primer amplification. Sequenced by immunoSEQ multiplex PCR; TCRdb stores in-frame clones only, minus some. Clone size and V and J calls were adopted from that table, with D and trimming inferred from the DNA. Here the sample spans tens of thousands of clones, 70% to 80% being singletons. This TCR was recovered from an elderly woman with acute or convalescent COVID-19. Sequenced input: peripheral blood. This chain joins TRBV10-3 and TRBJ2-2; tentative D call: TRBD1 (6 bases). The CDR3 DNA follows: TGTGCCATCAGCGAACTACAGGGGAACACCGGGGAGCTGTTTTTT. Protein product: CAISELQGNTGELFF.